This T cell receptor beta chain was recovered during a study of STAT3 mutations in large granular lymphocyte leukemia. V was clipped by 1 base and J by 0 bases, with 9 bases between them. CDR3 length: 14 amino acids. Germline CDR1 SQVTM, CDR2 ANQGSEA. As concerns this clone: Its matching antigen is unknown.

Clones were read by immunoSEQ multiplex PCR, and TCRdb kept only the in-frame ones, dropping some. Among fewer than 7,000 clones listed, roughly 34% were seen once. Findings and caveats of the study: Sampling intervals varied between patients and samples. Some patients had persisting codominant clonotypes that could mask small clones. Every T-cell large granular lymphocyte leukemia patient had at least one immunodominant TCR beta clonotype.

The receptor was derived from a woman in her thirties or forties with T-cell large granular lymphocyte leukemia. Some clones in this sample may be carry-over from other donors' samples. The sequenced material came from peripheral blood mononuclear cells. The chain joins TRBV29-1 to TRBJ1-2, with D unclear. In nucleotides, the CDR3 is TGCAGCGTTGAAGTGGCCTTAGCTAACTATGGCTACACCTTC. It codes for CSVEVALANYGYTF. The whole variable domain, remainder taken from reference TRBV29-1 and TRBJ1-2, is SAVISQKPSRDICQRGTSLTIQCQVDSQVTMMFWYRQQPGQSLTLIATANQGSEATYESGFVIDKFPISRPNLTFSTLTVSNMSPEDSSIYLCSVEVALANYGYTFGSGTRLTVV.